This passage covers 30 T cell receptor beta chains from one sample sequenced in a study of vaccination and CD4 T cells after COVID-19. The treatment denotes: approximately 10-day PBMC culture with coronavirus spike peptide pools or control peptides (ViraFEST assay). Oncomine TCR Beta short-read sequencing was applied to DNA from cultured CD4+ T cells. Using its own MiXCR run on the PCR reads, TCRdb lists one record per CDR3 protein. Among about 20,000 distinct CDR3 sequences listed, around 38% were seen once. For these TCRs, the target antigens are not known. The sample in question was CD4+ T cells from blood, cultured in vitro, obtained before SARS-CoV-2 vaccination. These receptors all stem from a human donor who received a COVID-19 vaccine.

The rearrangement links TRBV5-1 to TRBJ1-4; 9 bases fit TRBD1. In germline, CDR1 is SGHRS, CDR2 YFSETQ. V trimming: 4 bases; J trimming: 5 bases; junction bases outside the gene matches: 6. CDR3 length: 15 residues. The CDR3 coding sequence is TGCGCCAGCAGCCCCTCGACAGGGGGGAATGAAAAACTGTTTTTT. It encodes CASSPSTGGNEKLFF.

This clonotype occurred a few times. The chain recombines TRBV27 with TRBJ1-2; no definite D call. Trimming removed 0 bases at V and 4 bases at J, with 12 bases between. The V gene's germline CDR1 is MNHEY and CDR2 SMNVEV (reference sequence). The CDR3 spans 15 residues. CDR3 amino acids: CASSLSWQAVYGYTF. The CDR3 DNA sequence: TGTGCCAGCAGTTTATCTTGGCAGGCGGTCTATGGCTACACCTTC.

In this sample, this clonotype turned up a few times. The chain joins TRBV7-2 to TRBJ2-5, with 9 nucleotides matching TRBD2. The CDR3 contains 15 residues. The germline V gene encodes CDR1 SGHTA and CDR2 FQGNSA. Losses at the gene ends were 4 bases for V and 1 base for J; bases not matched to a gene: 4. CDR3 nucleotide sequence: TGTGCCAGCAGCTCCAGCGGGGGGCTCCAAGAGACCCAGTACTTC. Its protein product is CASSSSGGLQETQYF.

V and J are TRBV2 and TRBJ2-5; possibly TRBD1 or TRBD2 for D (5 bases each). The length of the CDR3 is 11 residues. V was cut by 7 bases and J by 3 bases, with 6 bases left in between. Germline V CDR1 and CDR2: SNHLY, FYNNEI. The DNA for the CDR3 is TGTGCCAGCATGGGGGAAGAGACCCAGTACTTC. Residues: CASMGEETQYF.

The chain is built from TRBV12-3 or TRBV12-4 and TRBJ1-6, with D uncertain. CDR3 length: 13 amino acids. Between the trimmed V and J ends, which lost 5 bases and 14 bases, there was a span of 16 bases. CDR3 coding DNA: TGTGCCAGCAGTGTGCAGGCGGGTTGGGCCCTCCACTTT. Protein product: CASSVQAGWALHF.

This clonotype was seen once. The chain uses TRBV18 and TRBJ1-3, with 8 bases fitting TRBD1. V lost 0 bases and J lost 0; bases outside the gene matches: 4. The CDR3 sequence is 17 residues long. The germline CDR1 and CDR2 sequences are KGHSH and LQKENI. The DNA of the CDR3 is TGTGCCAGCTCACCACCGGGACAGGTCCTCTCTGGAAACACCATATATTTT. Protein sequence: CASSPPGQVLSGNTIYF. The variable domain in full, completed from reference TRBV18 and TRBJ1-3, reads NAGVMQNPRHLVRRRGQEARLRCSPMKGHSHVYWYRQLPEEGLKFMVYLQKENIIDESGMPKERFSAEFPKEGPSILRIQQVVRGDSAAYFCASSPPGQVLSGNTIYFGEGSWLTVV.

CDR3 sequence: CASSFRTPYNTEAFF. CDR3 coding DNA: TGTGCCAGCAGCTTTAGGACACCATACAACACTGAAGCTTTCTTT. The chain has TRBV11-3 and TRBJ1-1; weak D call: TRBD1 (5 bases). CDR1 is SGHNT, CDR2 YENEEA, per germline. The CDR3 length is 15 residues. Deletions cut 3 bases from V and 2 bases from J, with 13 bases between.

In its sample, this clonotype was seen a few times. The V and J genes are TRBV20-1 and TRBJ2-1; a possible D gene is TRBD2 (5 bases). Germline V gene sequence: CDR1 DFQATT, CDR2 SNEGSKA (reference sequence). This CDR3 has 12 amino acids. The ends were cut back, 1 base at V and 9 bases at J, with 10 bases in the middle. The CDR3 loop is CSARGGSGEQFF. The CDR3 nucleotides read TGCAGTGCTAGAGGAGGGTCGGGTGAGCAGTTCTTC.

The chain joins TRBV15 to TRBJ2-3, with D maybe TRBD1 (6 bases). The CDR3 is made up of 16 amino acids. The V end lost 0 bases, the J end lost 0 bases, and 10 bases lay between the germline ends. Germline values: CDR1 LNHNV, CDR2 YYDKDF (reference sequence). The CDR3 region is CATSRDKQGSTDTQYF. In DNA form, the CDR3 reads TGTGCCACCAGCAGAGATAAGCAGGGGAGCACAGATACGCAGTATTTT.

The chain recombines TRBV6-1 with TRBJ1-2; no clear D gene. Trimming left V 6 bases short and J 0 bases short, with 11 bases between. This CDR3 comprises 14 residues. CDR1 is MNHNS, CDR2 SASEGT, per germline. The CDR3 region is CASRKTNTNYGYTF. CDR3 bases: TGTGCCAGCAGGAAAACTAACACTAACTATGGCTACACCTTC.

In its sample, this clonotype was seen a few times. CDR3 DNA: TGTGCCAGCAGCAAAAAACTCGGGGGTACTGAAGCTTTCTTT. Amino acids: CASSKKLGGTEAFF. The V and J genes are TRBV21-1 and TRBJ1-1; whether TRBD1, the table's D call, matches the DNA was not checked. TRBV21-1 is noted as a pseudogene. The length of the CDR3 is 14 residues.

This chain connects TRBV14 to TRBJ1-2, with 7 bases matching TRBD1. The CDR3 loop spans 16 amino acids. The trim removed 4 bases at V and 4 bases at J, leaving 12 bases unmatched. Germline-derived CDR1 and CDR2 are SGHDN and FVKESK. The CDR3: CASSPKIGTATYGYTF. CDR3 coding DNA: TGTGCCAGCAGCCCTAAAATTGGGACAGCGACCTATGGCTACACCTTC. The whole variable domain, remainder taken from reference TRBV14 and TRBJ1-2, is EAGVTQFPSHSVIEKGQTVTLRCDPISGHDNLYWYRRVMGKEIKFLLHFVKESKQDESGMPNNRFLAERTGGTYSTLKVQPAELEDSGVYFCASSPKIGTATYGYTFGSGTRLTVV.

The chain joins TRBV2 to TRBJ2-7; the D is unclear. V was cut by 5 bases and J by 3 bases, with 14 bases left in between. Germline CDR1 and CDR2: SNHLY and FYNNEI. The CDR3 runs to 14 residues. CDR3: CASSPIRAGYEQYF. In nucleotides, the CDR3 is TGTGCCAGCAGTCCGATTAGGGCCGGCTACGAGCAGTACTTC.

This chain joins TRBV28 and TRBJ2-2, with no clear D. Germline V gene lookup returns CDR1 MDHEN and CDR2 SYDVKM. The V end was cut by 11 bases, the J end by 3 bases, with 16 bases between. The CDR3 sequence is 14 residues long. The CDR3 nucleotides read TGTGCCGCGACCCGGGCAGGAGACACCGGGGAGCTGTTTTTT. This sequence encodes CAATRAGDTGELFF. Combining the CDR3 with reference TRBV28 and TRBJ2-2 gives the whole variable domain DVKVTQSSRYLVKRTGEKVFLECVQDMDHENMFWYRQDPGLGLRLIYFSYDVKMKEKGDIPEGYSVSREKKERFSLILESASTNQTSMYLCAATRAGDTGELFFGEGSRLTVL.

V usage is TRBV4-1 and J usage is TRBJ2-1; 8 bases agree with TRBD1. Looked up from germline, CDR1 is MGHRA and CDR2 is YSYEKL. The CDR3 spans 15 residues. The V and J ends lost 4 bases and 2 bases, in that order; junction bases with no gene match: 4. Here the CDR3 reads CASSPDRGAYNEQFF. For the CDR3, the DNA is TGCGCCAGCAGCCCCGACAGGGGAGCCTACAATGAGCAGTTCTTC.

This clonotype was counted between two and nine times. V is TRBV5-1 and J is TRBJ2-7, with D perhaps TRBD1 or TRBD2 (6 bases each). CDR3 length: 15 amino acids. Trimming left V 4 bases short and J 7 bases short, with 21 bases between. The germline V gene encodes CDR1 SGHRS and CDR2 YFSETQ. The CDR3 nucleotides are TGCGCCAGCAGCCCTTTGGAGGGGGTTCGGACAGAGCAGTACTTC. It yields the protein CASSPLEGVRTEQYF.

The chain recombines TRBV3-1 with TRBJ1-6; possibly TRBD1 for D (6 bases). CDR1 LGHDT and CDR2 YNNKEL come from the germline V gene (reference sequence). V lost 5 bases and J lost 6, with 14 bases in between. The CDR3 consists of 15 residues. Written as DNA, the CDR3 is TGTGCCAGCAGCAATGGACAGACCTTTAATTCACCCCTCCACTTT. It encodes CASSNGQTFNSPLHF.

This chain uses TRBV19 with TRBJ2-2; D unclear. The germline gives CDR1 LNHDA, CDR2 SQIVND (reference sequence). V gave up 6 bases and J gave up 0 bases, with 5 bases separating them. The length of the CDR3 is 13 residues. CDR3 in amino acids: CASSGPNTGELFF. The CDR3 DNA is TGTGCCAGTAGCGGACCGAACACCGGGGAGCTGTTTTTT.

The genes are TRBV7-8 and TRBJ1-2; 8 positions agree with TRBD1. The ends lost 3 bases at V and 0 bases at J; junction bases unmatched: 0. The germline gives CDR1 SGHVS, CDR2 FQNEAQ. The CDR3 spans 14 residues. CDR3 protein: CASSLTGANYGYTF. CDR3 nucleotides: TGTGCCAGCAGCTTGACAGGGGCTAACTATGGCTACACCTTC.

This clonotype was counted only a few times. The genes are TRBV2 and TRBJ2-5, with TRBD2 matching over 11 bases. With 1 base clipped from V and 2 bases from J, the junction kept 0 bases outside the gene matches. The CDR3 has 15 residues. The germline V gene has CDR1 SNHLY and CDR2 FYNNEI. The CDR3 DNA reads TGTGCCAGCAGTGAAGTAGCGGGGGGGCAAGAGACCCAGTACTTC. It translates to CASSEVAGGQETQYF.

The J gene is TRBJ1-5, the V gene TRBV30, with D maybe TRBD1 (5 bases). Germline CDR1 GTSNPN, CDR2 SVGIG (reference sequence). V lost 0 bases and J 11 bases, leaving 20 bases between the germline ends. The CDR3 spans 15 residues. This chain's CDR3 is CAWSVKTRTIRTQHF. The DNA for the CDR3 is TGTGCCTGGAGTGTAAAGACAAGGACAATCAGGACCCAGCATTTT.

This clonotype turned up a few times. The gene calls are TRBV24-1 and TRBJ2-2; possibly TRBD1 for D (5 bases). There are 12 residues in the CDR3. Deletions cut 9 bases from V and 6 bases from J, with 10 bases between. The germline CDR1 and CDR2 sequences are KGHDR and SFDVKD. The chain's CDR3 is CATSQGAGELFF. The CDR3 bases are TGTGCCACCTCCCAGGGTGCCGGGGAGCTGTTTTTT.

The rearrangement links TRBV7-2 to TRBJ2-3, with D perhaps matching TRBD2 (5 bases). This CDR3 spans 14 amino acids. CDR1 and CDR2 (germline): SGHTA, FQGNSA. Trimming shortened V by 2 bases and J by 2 bases, and 8 bases separated the two germline ends. CDR3 amino acids: CASSLTRDTDTQYF. The CDR3 bases are TGTGCCAGCAGCTTAACACGGGACACAGATACGCAGTATTTT.

The chain employs TRBV19 and TRBJ1-1; TRBD1 agrees at 12 bases. Germline trimming cut 6 bases from V and 7 bases from J; bases unmatched to any gene: 9. The CDR3 runs to 15 residues. CDR1 and CDR2 from the germline V gene are LNHDA and SQIVND (reference sequence). For the CDR3, the DNA is TGTGCCAGTAGGTCAAGGGACAGGGGGCTCGGTGAAGCTTTCTTT. It encodes CASRSRDRGLGEAFF.

The rearrangement uses TRBV19 and TRBJ1-2; no clear D. V was cut by 5 bases and J by 2 bases, with 9 bases left in between. Germline V lookup: CDR1 LNHDA, CDR2 SQIVND (reference sequence). This CDR3 is built from 13 residues. The CDR3 DNA reads TGTGCCAGTAGTCTCGGGGTAAACTATGGCTACACCTTC. This gives the protein CASSLGVNYGYTF.

This clonotype was seen a few times. The V call is TRBV30, the J call TRBJ2-7; 9 bases are a match to TRBD1. Germline values: CDR1 GTSNPN, CDR2 SVGIG (reference sequence). J lost 4 bases, V lost 4 bases, and 8 bases had no gene match. This CDR3 region has 14 residues. In DNA, the CDR3 is TGTGCCTGGACCTCGGACAGGGGAGGATACGAGCAGTACTTC. As protein: CAWTSDRGGYEQYF.

The chain uses TRBV30 and TRBJ1-6, with unresolved D. Germline V lookup: CDR1 GTSNPN, CDR2 SVGIG (reference sequence). The CDR3 has 15 residues. V was shortened by 4 bases and J by 4 bases, with 14 bases between the two germline ends. CDR3 bases: TGTGCCTGGAAGGTCAAGGAGTTATATAATTCACCCCTCCACTTT. It codes for CAWKVKELYNSPLHF.

This chain joins TRBV5-1 and TRBJ1-2; TRBD1 agrees at 7 bases. J gave up 5 bases and V 0 bases, and 4 bases lay outside the gene matches. Looked up from germline, CDR1 is SGHRS and CDR2 is YFSETQ. This CDR3 is 14 amino acids long. CDR3 in DNA: TGCGCCAGCAGCTTGGCCCAGGGGGGATATGGCTACACCTTC. Amino acid sequence: CASSLAQGGYGYTF. Full variable domain (remainder filled in from reference TRBV5-1 and TRBJ1-2): KAGVTQTPRYLIKTRGQQVTLSCSPISGHRSVSWYQQTPGQGLQFLFEYFSETQRNKGNFPGRFSGRQFSNSRSEMNVSTLELGDSALYLCASSLAQGGYGYTFGSGTRLTVV.

By share of the sample, this clonotype is medium-sized. This chain joins TRBV30 and TRBJ1-5, with D uncertain. This CDR3 is built from 12 residues. Trimming took 8 bases from V and 5 from J, leaving 13 bases between them. Germline values: CDR1 GTSNPN, CDR2 SVGIG (reference sequence). CDR3 nucleotide sequence: TGTGCCGGTAACAGAGACGATCAGCCCCAGCATTTT. It specifies CAGNRDDQPQHF.

In DNA form, the CDR3 reads TGTGCCACCAGAGAGACAGGGGGCAACACTGAAGCTTTCTTT. Residues: CATRETGGNTEAFF. The V call is TRBV24-1, the J call TRBJ1-1, with TRBD1 matching over 10 bases. CDR3 size: 14 residues. Germline CDR1 KGHDR, CDR2 SFDVKD. V lost 7 bases to trimming and J lost 2 bases; unmatched junction nucleotides: 3.